The present entry profiles one T cell receptor (beta chain) with its context. In the source study's methods: Counts of nucleated cells, estimated from reference gene primer amplification, were obtained. The protocol was immunoSEQ multiplex PCR, while the TCRdb copy is restricted to in-frame clones and leaves out a portion. V, J and clone size reflect that table, while D and trimming were determined from the DNA. The table includes about 170,000 clones, around 87% detected once. This CDR3 has 15 amino acids. Germline-derived CDR1 and CDR2 are LNHDA and SQIVND (reference sequence). V shed 5 bases and J shed 3 bases, with 14 bases lying between them. These data are taken from a study of blood T cell repertoires in COVID-19. At the level of the study: The study drew acute and convalescent COVID-19 samples from the United States, Italy and Spain. In each case, the material was cDNA or gDNA derived from T cells, B-cell-depleted T cells, or PBMCs.

Sequencing used peripheral blood. The V call is TRBV19, the J call TRBJ2-1; maybe TRBD1 (5 bases). The source of this sequence is a young man with active or convalescent COVID-19. The chain's CDR3 is CASSRLGVGYNEQFF. The CDR3 DNA reads TGTGCCAGTAGTCGGTTAGGGGTAGGCTACAATGAGCAGTTCTTC.